This entry describes one T cell receptor (beta chain). Its antigen is unidentified. This sample is drawn from a study of T cells in Graves' hyperthyroidism and ophthalmopathy. Study conclusions and caveats: Expanded thyroid clonotypes (above 0.001) were mostly also found in blood.

Disease duration was under 3 months in the ophthalmopathy patients, who also had a Clinical Activity Score of at least 3 and a NOSPECS grade of at least 4. It was RNA transcripts that yielded the amplified TCR beta CDR3 regions. When the TCR CDR3 underwent first-round RT-PCR, the HTBI primer set was used. Via MiXCR, TCRdb re-called the multiplex PCR reads, giving one row per CDR3 protein. This table has fewer than 750,000 distinct CDR3 sequences, approximately 14% appearing once. The CDR3 length is 13 residues. CDR1 LNHNV and CDR2 YYDKDF come from the germline V gene (reference sequence). Between the trimmed V and J ends, which lost 3 bases and 9 bases, there was a span of 12 bases.

The sample was blood. V gene TRBV15 combines with J gene TRBJ2-1; D unresolved. The source of this sequence is a woman between 45 and 65 years old with Graves' ophthalmopathy. The chain's CDR3 is CATSSETSGEQFF. CDR3 sequence (DNA): TGTGCCACCAGCAGTGAGACAAGTGGTGAGCAGTTCTTC.